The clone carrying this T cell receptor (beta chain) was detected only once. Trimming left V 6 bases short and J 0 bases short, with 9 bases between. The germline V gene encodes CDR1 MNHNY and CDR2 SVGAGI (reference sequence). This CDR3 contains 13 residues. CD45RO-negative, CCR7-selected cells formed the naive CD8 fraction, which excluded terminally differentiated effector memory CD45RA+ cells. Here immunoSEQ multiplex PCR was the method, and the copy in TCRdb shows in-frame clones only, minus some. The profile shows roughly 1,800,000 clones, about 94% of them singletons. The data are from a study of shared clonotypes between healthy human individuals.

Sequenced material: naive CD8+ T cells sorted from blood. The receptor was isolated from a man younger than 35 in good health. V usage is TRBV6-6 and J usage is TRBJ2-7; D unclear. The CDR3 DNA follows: TGTGCCAGCAGCATCGGCCCCTCCTACGAGCAGTACTTC. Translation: CASSIGPSYEQYF.